A selection of T cell receptor beta chains follows, all from one sample in a study of read filtering for tumor transcriptome and immune sequencing. In TCRdb, the reads were re-called with MiXCR into one record per CDR3 protein. The sample holds 65,000 or so distinct CDR3 sequences, approximately 19% seen once. The sample taken for sequencing was a population of CD138-negative cells sorted from bone marrow. These receptors originate from a donor aged 40 or over with multiple myeloma. Each CDR3 is given with its conserved first and last residue. The order of the fields is V gene, J gene, D gene, clone size, CDR3 protein, CDR3 DNA. The D gene is left open where the match is weak. Clone size, where shown, is once, few, many, or a class for clones that have expanded.

v_gene: TRBV30
j_gene: TRBJ2-2
d_gene: .
abundance: many
CDR3aa: CAWSVLIGELFF
CDR3nt: TGTGCCTGGAGTGTACTTATCGGGGAGCTGTTTTTT

v_gene: TRBV11-1
j_gene: TRBJ2-2
d_gene: .
abundance: many
CDR3aa: CASSDWGLNTGELFF
CDR3nt: TGTGCCAGCAGCGACTGGGGACTGAACACCGGGGAGCTGTTTTTT

v_gene: TRBV6-1
j_gene: TRBJ2-5
d_gene: .
abundance: many
CDR3aa: CASSGTDQETQYF
CDR3nt: TGTGCCAGCAGTGGCACAGATCAAGAGACCCAGTACTTC

v_gene: TRBV24-1
j_gene: TRBJ2-3
d_gene: .
abundance: many
CDR3aa: CATSPPLATDTQYF
CDR3nt: TGTGCCACCAGTCCTCCCCTCGCCACAGATACGCAGTATTTT

v_gene: TRBV12-3/TRBV12-4
j_gene: TRBJ2-7
d_gene: .
abundance: .
CDR3aa: CASSSAGQGREQYF
CDR3nt: TGTGCCAGCAGTTCGGCGGGGCAGGGGCGCGAGCAGTACTTC

v_gene: TRBV29-1
j_gene: TRBJ2-3
d_gene: .
abundance: many
CDR3aa: CSVEPSDIAGVYTQYF
CDR3nt: TGCAGCGTTGAACCCTCGGACATAGCCGGGGTGTATACGCAGTATTTT

v_gene: TRBV12-3/TRBV12-4
j_gene: TRBJ2-2
d_gene: .
abundance: many
CDR3aa: CASSPSGTINTGELFF
CDR3nt: TGTGCCAGCAGTCCATCCGGGACGATCAACACCGGGGAGCTGTTTTTT

v_gene: TRBV7-3
j_gene: TRBJ2-3
d_gene: TRBD2
abundance: .
CDR3aa: CASSLGGVRDTQYF
CDR3nt: TGTGCCAGCAGCTTAGGGGGGGTGAGGGATACGCAGTATTTT

v_gene: TRBV20-1
j_gene: TRBJ2-1
d_gene: .
abundance: many
CDR3aa: CSARDWGGEQFF
CDR3nt: TGCAGTGCTAGAGATTGGGGGGGCGAGCAGTTCTTC

v_gene: TRBV27
j_gene: TRBJ2-7
d_gene: .
abundance: many
CDR3aa: CASSSGSSTYEQYF
CDR3nt: TGTGCCAGCAGTTCAGGGTCCTCAACCTACGAGCAGTACTTC

v_gene: TRBV2
j_gene: TRBJ2-3
d_gene: TRBD2
abundance: .
CDR3aa: CASSTHGGASTDTQYF
CDR3nt: TGTGCCAGCAGCACCCACGGGGGGGCGAGCACAGATACGCAGTATTTT

v_gene: TRBV5-1
j_gene: TRBJ2-3
d_gene: .
abundance: many
CDR3aa: CASSLGRRSTDTQYF
CDR3nt: TGCGCCAGCAGCTTGGGCCGCCGTAGCACAGATACGCAGTATTTT

v_gene: TRBV3-1
j_gene: TRBJ2-5
d_gene: TRBD2
abundance: .
CDR3aa: CASSQTSGGNQETQYF
CDR3nt: TGTGCCAGCAGCCAAACTAGCGGGGGGAATCAAGAGACCCAGTACTTC

v_gene: TRBV3-1
j_gene: TRBJ2-1
d_gene: TRBD2
abundance: many
CDR3aa: CASSQGTAGTSGRIYNEQFF
CDR3nt: TGTGCCAGCAGCCAGGGGACAGCCGGGACTAGCGGGAGGATCTACAATGAGCAGTTCTTC

v_gene: TRBV18
j_gene: TRBJ2-1
d_gene: TRBD2
abundance: medium-sized
CDR3aa: CASSPRAVAGGKSEQFF
CDR3nt: TGTGCCAGCTCACCTCGAGCGGTAGCGGGAGGAAAAAGTGAGCAGTTCTTC

v_gene: TRBV11-2
j_gene: TRBJ2-7
d_gene: TRBD1
abundance: many
CDR3aa: CASSLDPGQGYEQYF
CDR3nt: TGTGCCAGCAGCTTAGATCCCGGACAGGGTTACGAGCAGTACTTC

v_gene: TRBV2
j_gene: TRBJ2-1
d_gene: .
abundance: many
CDR3aa: CASSVLYNEQFF
CDR3nt: TGTGCCAGCAGTGTGCTTTACAATGAGCAGTTCTTC

v_gene: TRBV20-1
j_gene: TRBJ1-1
d_gene: TRBD1
abundance: many
CDR3aa: CSARVGQGASLTEAFF
CDR3nt: TGCAGTGCTAGGGTCGGACAGGGGGCAAGCTTGACTGAAGCTTTCTTT

v_gene: TRBV5-1
j_gene: TRBJ2-1
d_gene: TRBD2
abundance: .
CDR3aa: CAGSLELAQNEQFF
CDR3nt: TGCGCCGGCAGCTTGGAACTAGCGCAAAATGAGCAGTTCTTC

v_gene: TRBV5-1
j_gene: TRBJ2-2
d_gene: .
abundance: many
CDR3aa: CASSLKGPGDTGELFF
CDR3nt: TGCGCCAGCAGCTTGAAGGGGCCAGGGGATACCGGGGAGCTGTTTTTT

v_gene: TRBV3-1
j_gene: TRBJ2-7
d_gene: .
abundance: many
CDR3aa: CASGPGELEQYF
CDR3nt: TGTGCCAGTGGACCAGGGGAACTCGAGCAGTACTTC

v_gene: TRBV19
j_gene: TRBJ1-5
d_gene: .
abundance: .
CDR3aa: CASSIVGSSPNQPQHF
CDR3nt: TGTGCCAGTAGTATAGTAGGCAGCAGCCCTAATCAGCCCCAGCATTTT

v_gene: TRBV18
j_gene: TRBJ2-5
d_gene: .
abundance: .
CDR3aa: CASSPPSTETQYF
CDR3nt: TGTGCCAGCTCACCACCCTCGACGGAGACCCAGTACTTC

v_gene: TRBV7-3
j_gene: TRBJ2-1
d_gene: .
abundance: medium-sized
CDR3aa: CASSLTGADEQFF
CDR3nt: TGTGCCAGCAGCTTAACCGGGGCGGATGAGCAGTTCTTC

v_gene: TRBV20-1
j_gene: TRBJ2-5
d_gene: TRBD2
abundance: .
CDR3aa: CSALSGAGGETQYF
CDR3nt: TGCAGTGCCCTCAGCGGGGCCGGGGGAGAGACCCAGTACTTC

v_gene: TRBV5-1
j_gene: TRBJ1-5
d_gene: TRBD1
abundance: .
CDR3aa: CASSPGTGNQPQHF
CDR3nt: TGCGCCAGCAGCCCTGGGACAGGCAATCAGCCCCAGCATTTT

v_gene: TRBV20-1
j_gene: TRBJ2-4
d_gene: .
abundance: many
CDR3aa: CSARASQVRAKNIQYF
CDR3nt: TGCAGTGCTAGAGCCTCCCAGGTCCGGGCCAAAAACATTCAGTACTTC

v_gene: TRBV7-9
j_gene: TRBJ2-5
d_gene: .
abundance: many
CDR3aa: CASSLEVQSATQYF
CDR3nt: TGTGCCAGCAGCTTAGAGGTACAGTCGGCGACCCAGTACTTC

v_gene: TRBV6-6
j_gene: TRBJ2-7
d_gene: .
abundance: many
CDR3aa: CATREAGTYEQYF
CDR3nt: TGTGCGACGAGAGAAGCCGGGACCTACGAGCAGTACTTC

v_gene: TRBV6-5
j_gene: TRBJ2-7
d_gene: TRBD2
abundance: .
CDR3aa: CAISRGLALSHEQYF
CDR3nt: TGTGCCATCAGTCGTGGACTAGCACTCTCCCACGAGCAGTACTTC

v_gene: TRBV20-1
j_gene: TRBJ2-7
d_gene: TRBD2
abundance: many
CDR3aa: CSAREDGRVPIYEQYF
CDR3nt: TGCAGTGCTAGAGAAGACGGGAGGGTCCCCATCTACGAGCAGTACTTC

v_gene: TRBV28
j_gene: TRBJ1-5
d_gene: .
abundance: few
CDR3aa: CASRSGQLGSQPQHF
CDR3nt: TGTGCCAGCAGGTCGGGACAACTAGGTAGTCAGCCCCAGCATTTT

v_gene: TRBV28
j_gene: TRBJ2-7
d_gene: TRBD2
abundance: many
CDR3aa: CASISTYLTSGSIYEQYF
CDR3nt: TGTGCCAGCATTTCCACATACTTGACTAGCGGGAGTATCTACGAGCAGTACTTC

v_gene: TRBV14
j_gene: TRBJ2-3
d_gene: TRBD2
abundance: once
CDR3aa: CASSSRGGSTDTQYF
CDR3nt: TGTGCCAGCAGCTCCCGGGGGGGCTCAACAGATACGCAGTATTTT

v_gene: TRBV20-1
j_gene: TRBJ2-5
d_gene: TRBD2
abundance: .
CDR3aa: CSASLAGEEETQYF
CDR3nt: TGCAGTGCATCGTTAGCGGGGGAGGAAGAGACCCAGTACTTC

v_gene: TRBV28
j_gene: TRBJ2-1
d_gene: TRBD2
abundance: many
CDR3aa: CASSFSSGGAGEQFF
CDR3nt: TGTGCCAGCAGTTTCTCGAGCGGGGGGGCCGGGGAGCAGTTCTTC

v_gene: TRBV7-2
j_gene: TRBJ2-3
d_gene: TRBD1
abundance: many
CDR3aa: CASSLENRGPTDTQYF
CDR3nt: TGTGCCAGCAGCTTAGAAAACAGGGGGCCCACAGATACGCAGTATTTT

v_gene: TRBV7-9
j_gene: TRBJ2-1
d_gene: .
abundance: many
CDR3aa: CASSYGTPQFF
CDR3nt: TGTGCCAGCAGCTACGGGACTCCCCAGTTCTTC

v_gene: TRBV11-3
j_gene: TRBJ2-2
d_gene: .
abundance: many
CDR3aa: CASSLEGNTGELFF
CDR3nt: TGTGCCAGCAGCTTAGAGGGAAACACCGGGGAGCTGTTTTTT

v_gene: TRBV10-3
j_gene: TRBJ2-7
d_gene: TRBD2
abundance: many
CDR3aa: CAISPTSGRTYEQYF
CDR3nt: TGTGCCATCAGCCCGACTAGCGGGAGGACCTACGAGCAGTACTTC

v_gene: TRBV28
j_gene: TRBJ2-7
d_gene: TRBD1
abundance: .
CDR3aa: CASSLSYRGRQYF
CDR3nt: TGTGCCAGCAGTTTATCGTACAGGGGCAGGCAGTACTTC

v_gene: TRBV20-1
j_gene: TRBJ2-5
d_gene: .
abundance: .
CDR3aa: CSARALSGETQYF
CDR3nt: TGCAGTGCTAGAGCCCTTTCGGGCGAGACCCAGTACTTC